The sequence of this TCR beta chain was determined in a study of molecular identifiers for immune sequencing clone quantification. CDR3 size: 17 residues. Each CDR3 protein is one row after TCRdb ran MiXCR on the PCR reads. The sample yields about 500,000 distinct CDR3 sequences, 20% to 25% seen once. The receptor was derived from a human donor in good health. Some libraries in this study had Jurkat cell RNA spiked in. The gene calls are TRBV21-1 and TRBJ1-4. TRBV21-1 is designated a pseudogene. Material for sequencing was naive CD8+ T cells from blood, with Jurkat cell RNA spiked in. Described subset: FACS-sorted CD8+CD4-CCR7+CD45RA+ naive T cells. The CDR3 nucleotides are TGTGCCAGCAGCAAAGGATGGAAAGAGACGGAGGGAGAAAAACTGTTTTTT. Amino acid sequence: CASSKGWKETEGEKLFF.